These 5 T cell receptor beta chains share one sample of origin, sequenced in a study of blood T cells in healthy people across ages. For the second PCR, which ran for roughly 6 to 12 cycles, a sample-barcoded 5' primer and a J-beta primer mix were used. One entry per CDR3 protein, called by TCRdb with MiXCR from the 5' RACE reads. The sample shows around 1.7 million distinct CDR3 sequences, under 30% of them seen only once. What was sequenced was blood. Every receptor here comes from a woman in her twenties or thirties in good health.

The chain uses TRBV3-1 and TRBJ1-1; a possible D gene is TRBD1 (5 bases). Germline V gene lookup returns CDR1 LGHDT and CDR2 YNNKEL (reference sequence). This CDR3 comprises 13 residues. V was pared by 6 bases and J by 8 bases, with 16 bases between. The CDR3 protein is CASSRDGITEAFF. CDR3 coding DNA: TGTGCCAGCAGTCGGGACGGAATCACCGAAGCTTTCTTT.

The table lists this clonotype with many counts. The chain joins TRBV28 to TRBJ1-4; D remains unclear. V gave up 3 bases and J gave up 0 bases, with 8 bases separating them. The germline V gene has CDR1 MDHEN and CDR2 SYDVKM. The CDR3 extends over 15 amino acids. The CDR3 loop reads CASSFGPATNEKLFF. The CDR3 DNA follows: TGTGCCAGCAGTTTCGGACCGGCAACTAATGAAAAACTGTTTTTT.

This chain connects TRBV11-2 to TRBJ1-2; D gene unclear. This CDR3 contains 14 residues. V dropped 5 bases and J dropped 5 bases, with 15 bases sitting between them. Germline CDR1 and CDR2: SGHAT and FQNNGV. In nucleotides, the CDR3 is TGTGCCAGCAGCCCAGACGGTCCTGGGTATGGCTACACCTTC. Amino acid sequence: CASSPDGPGYGYTF.

This clonotype has only a few counts. The chain combines TRBV7-6 with TRBJ2-3, with 8 positions matching TRBD1. Trimming cost V 5 bases and J 2 bases; bases outside gene matches: 12. The CDR3 totals 17 residues. CDR1 is SGHVS and CDR2 is FNYEAQ in the germline V gene. The CDR3 bases are TGTGCCAGCAGCGTCACCTCCGGGACAGGCCACACAGATACGCAGTATTTT. This codes for CASSVTSGTGHTDTQYF. Combining the CDR3 with reference TRBV7-6 and TRBJ2-3 gives the whole variable domain GAGVSQSPRYKVTKRGQDVALRCDPISGHVSLYWYRQALGQGPEFLTYFNYEAQQDKSGLPNDRFSAERPEGSISTLTIQRTEQRDSAMYRCASSVTSGTGHTDTQYFGPGTRLTVL.

This clonotype was counted a few times. The chain combines TRBV21-1 with TRBJ2-1; TRBD2 reflects the table's D call only, with no check against the DNA. TRBV21-1 is a pseudogene locus. This CDR3 contains 12 residues. CDR3 coding DNA: TGTGCCGGAGGGAGGGGATACAATGAGCAGTTCTTC. Translated, it gives CAGGRGYNEQFF.